This T cell receptor beta chain is from a study of T cell responses to AZD1222 COVID-19 vaccine. Study-level information: Timing groups of about 4 and about 12 weeks for second doses were pooled.

Assay: immunoSEQ multiplex PCR; the TCRdb copy retains only in-frame clones and omits some. The top ten hold more than 2.5% of the sample, which has some 120,000 clones, roughly 90% seen once. CDR3 length equals 16 residues. The V end lost 1 base, the J end lost 3 bases, and 15 bases lay between the germline ends. Germline V gene sequence: CDR1 SNHLY, CDR2 FYNNEI. Study-level results: Increases in Spike-specific TCR breadth and depth were seen after two AZD1222 doses. CD4 TCRs linked to vaccination spanned spike, dominating at 160-218 and 743-854. After the peak T cell response, and only then, were repertoires sampled.

As to this clone: Its antigen is unknown.

The clonotype comes from an adult in good health. This chain uses TRBV2 with TRBJ1-2; TRBD1 is a possible D gene (6 bases). The sequencing here drew on peripheral blood, taken on day 0 of AZD1222 vaccination. CDR3 sequence reads: CASSEGRGAGYYGYTF. As DNA, the CDR3 is TGTGCCAGCAGTGAAGGCAGGGGCGCCGGCTACTATGGCTACACCTTC.